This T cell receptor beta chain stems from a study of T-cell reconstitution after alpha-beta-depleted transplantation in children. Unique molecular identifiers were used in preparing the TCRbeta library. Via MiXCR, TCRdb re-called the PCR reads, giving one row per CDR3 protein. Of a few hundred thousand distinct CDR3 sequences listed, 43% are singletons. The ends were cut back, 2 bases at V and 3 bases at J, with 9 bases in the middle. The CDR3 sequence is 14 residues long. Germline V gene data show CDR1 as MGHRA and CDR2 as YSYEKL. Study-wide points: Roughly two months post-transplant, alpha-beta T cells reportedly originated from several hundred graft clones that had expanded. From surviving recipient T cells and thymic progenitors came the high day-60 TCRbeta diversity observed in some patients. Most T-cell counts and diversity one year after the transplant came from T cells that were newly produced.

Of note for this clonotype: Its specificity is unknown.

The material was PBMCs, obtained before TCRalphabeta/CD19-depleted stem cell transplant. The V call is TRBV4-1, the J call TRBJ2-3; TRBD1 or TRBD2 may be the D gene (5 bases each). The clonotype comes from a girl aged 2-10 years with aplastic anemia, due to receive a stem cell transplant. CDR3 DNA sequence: TGCGCCAGCAGCCAACGGGACGGAACAGATACGCAGTATTTT. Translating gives CASSQRDGTDTQYF.